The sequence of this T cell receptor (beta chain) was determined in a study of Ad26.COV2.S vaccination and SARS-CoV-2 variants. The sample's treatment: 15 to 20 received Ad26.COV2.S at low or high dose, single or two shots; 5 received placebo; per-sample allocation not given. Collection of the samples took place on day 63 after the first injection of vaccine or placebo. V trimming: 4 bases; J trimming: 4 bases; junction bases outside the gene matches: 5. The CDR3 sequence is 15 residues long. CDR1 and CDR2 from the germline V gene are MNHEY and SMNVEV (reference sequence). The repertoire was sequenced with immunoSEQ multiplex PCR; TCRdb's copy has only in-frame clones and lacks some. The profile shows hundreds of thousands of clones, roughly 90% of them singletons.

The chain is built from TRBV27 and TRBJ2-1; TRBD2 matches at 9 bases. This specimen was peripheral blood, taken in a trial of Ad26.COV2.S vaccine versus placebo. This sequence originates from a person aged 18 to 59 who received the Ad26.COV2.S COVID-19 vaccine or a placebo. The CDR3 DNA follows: TGTGCCAGCAGTTCATTAGCGGGAGCTTACAATGAGCAGTTCTTC. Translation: CASSSLAGAYNEQFF.